The clone carrying this T cell receptor beta chain occurred a few times. This record comes from a study of T-cell reconstitution after alpha-beta-depleted transplantation in children. Unique molecular identifiers were incorporated into the prepared TCRbeta library. Using its own MiXCR run on the PCR reads, TCRdb lists one record per CDR3 protein. The sample includes about 980,000 distinct CDR3 sequences, around 30% seen only once; the top ten take over 25%. CDR1 SQVTM and CDR2 ANQGSEA come from the germline V gene. Deletions cut 3 bases from V and 1 base from J, with 9 bases between. CDR3 length: 13 residues.

The V and J genes are TRBV29-1 and TRBJ1-2; D call uncertain. The sequence was collected from a boy in the first two years of life who had a stem cell transplant for SCID, so the T cells may come from the graft donor. Sequences were derived from PBMCs, mostly from graft donor cells, sampled 360 days after TCRalphabeta/CD19-depleted stem cell transplant. The CDR3 protein is CSVEGGLNYGYTF. The DNA of the CDR3 is TGCAGCGTTGAGGGCGGCCTTAACTATGGCTACACCTTC.